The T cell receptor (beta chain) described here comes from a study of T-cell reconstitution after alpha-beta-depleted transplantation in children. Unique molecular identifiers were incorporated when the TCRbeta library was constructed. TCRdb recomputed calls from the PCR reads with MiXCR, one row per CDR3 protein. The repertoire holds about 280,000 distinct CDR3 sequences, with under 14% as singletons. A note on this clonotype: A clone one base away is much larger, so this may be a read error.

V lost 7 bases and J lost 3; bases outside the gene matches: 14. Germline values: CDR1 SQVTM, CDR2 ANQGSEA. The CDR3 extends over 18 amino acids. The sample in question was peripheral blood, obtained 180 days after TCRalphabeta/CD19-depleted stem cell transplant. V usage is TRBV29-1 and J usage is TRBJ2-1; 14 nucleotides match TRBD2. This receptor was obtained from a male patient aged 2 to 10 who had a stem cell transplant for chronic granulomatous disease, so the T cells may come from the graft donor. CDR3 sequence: CSAYRVWTSGRIYNEQFF. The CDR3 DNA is TGCAGCGCGTACAGGGTCTGGACTAGCGGGAGGATCTACAATGAGCAGTTCTTC.